The clone carrying this TCR beta chain occurred many times. The sample belongs to a study of blood T cells in healthy people across ages. Trimming shortened V by 1 base and J by 5 bases, and 9 bases separated the two germline ends. This CDR3 is 13 amino acids long. CDR1 and CDR2 from the germline V gene are SGHDT and YYEEEE. Using a J-beta primer mix together with a sample-barcoded 5' primer, a second PCR was run for roughly 7 to 11 cycles. In TCRdb, the 5' RACE reads were re-called with MiXCR into one record per CDR3 protein. The data contain about 1.6 million distinct CDR3 sequences, about 31% of them singletons.

This clonotype was obtained from a woman younger than 45 in good health. Sequencing was carried out using blood. The chain carries TRBV5-6 and TRBJ2-5; D is unresolved. CDR3 nucleotide sequence: TGTGCCAGCAGCTTGAGGAACGGGGAGACCCAGTACTTC. Its protein is CASSLRNGETQYF.